This TCR beta chain was recovered during a study of T cell responses to AZD1222 COVID-19 vaccine. Study-wide results and caveats: Donors were largely white British and mainly female; clonal diversity was possibly underestimated. Spike regions recognized by vaccine-associated CD4 TCRs spanned the protein, led by 160-218 and 743-854. Compared with day 0, the breadth and depth of the Spike-specific TCR repertoire rose significantly after two doses of AZD1222. Of spike-specific TCRs, nearly half reportedly target regions left unmutated in variants.

V was shortened by 7 bases and J by 4 bases, with 19 bases between the two germline ends. The CDR3 length is 14 residues. In germline, CDR1 is SQVTM, CDR2 ANQGSEA. As regards this clone: What it binds is not known.

Using immunoSEQ multiplex PCR, the repertoire was profiled, and TCRdb retains in-frame clones only, with some absent. The top ten hold roughly 4% of the sample, which has 100,000 or so clones, less than 90% seen once. V and J are TRBV29-1 and TRBJ1-1; no definite D call. This clonotype originated in an adult in good health. The sequenced sample was peripheral blood, obtained on day 0 of AZD1222 vaccination. The chain's CDR3 is CSAFDWASGTEAFF. DNA for the CDR3: TGCAGCGCCTTCGACTGGGCAAGCGGCACTGAAGCTTTCTTT.